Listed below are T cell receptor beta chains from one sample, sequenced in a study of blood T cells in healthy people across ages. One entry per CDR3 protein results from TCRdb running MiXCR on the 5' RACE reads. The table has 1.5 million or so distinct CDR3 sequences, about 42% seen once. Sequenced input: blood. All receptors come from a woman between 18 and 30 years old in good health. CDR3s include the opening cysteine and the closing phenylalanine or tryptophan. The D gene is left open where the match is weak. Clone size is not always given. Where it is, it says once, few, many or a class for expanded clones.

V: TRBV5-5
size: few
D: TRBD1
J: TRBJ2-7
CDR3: CASSHTQGVREQYF
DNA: TGTGCCAGCAGCCATACTCAGGGGGTTCGCGAGCAGTACTTC

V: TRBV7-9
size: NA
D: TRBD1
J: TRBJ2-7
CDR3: CASSSAPDRAYEQYF
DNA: TGTGCCAGCAGCTCAGCACCGGACAGGGCCTACGAGCAGTACTTC

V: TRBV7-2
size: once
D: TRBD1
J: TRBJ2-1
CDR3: CASRQGGGAGSYNEQFF
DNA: TGTGCCAGCAGACAGGGGGGTGGGGCCGGCTCCTACAATGAGCAGTTCTTC

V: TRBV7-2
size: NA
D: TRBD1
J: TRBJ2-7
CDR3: CASSQGQVSYNEQYF
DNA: TGTGCCAGCAGCCAGGGACAGGTTTCCTACAATGAGCAGTACTTC

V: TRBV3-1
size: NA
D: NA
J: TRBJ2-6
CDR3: CASSLRSGTNVLTF
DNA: TGTGCCAGCAGCCTACGATCTGGGACCAACGTCCTGACTTTC

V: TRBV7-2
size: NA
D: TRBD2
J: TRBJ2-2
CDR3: CASSSRLAGGLGELFF
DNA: TGTGCCAGCAGCTCAAGACTAGCGGGCGGTCTCGGGGAGCTGTTTTTT

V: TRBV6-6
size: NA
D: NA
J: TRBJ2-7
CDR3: CASSHGVRRGYEQYF
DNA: TGTGCCAGCAGCCACGGGGTTAGGAGAGGCTACGAGCAGTACTTC

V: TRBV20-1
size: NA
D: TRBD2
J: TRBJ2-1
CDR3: CSATLGLAEEQFF
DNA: TGCAGTGCCACCCTGGGACTAGCGGAGGAGCAGTTCTTC

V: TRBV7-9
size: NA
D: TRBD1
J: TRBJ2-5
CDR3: CASSSLWDRTGSLANEQYF
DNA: TGTGCCAGCAGCTCATTGTGGGATCGGACAGGGAGTTTGGCTAATGAGCAGTACTTC

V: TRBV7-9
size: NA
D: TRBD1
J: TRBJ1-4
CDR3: CASSLTGKSEKLFF
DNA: TGTGCCAGCAGCTTGACAGGGAAGAGTGAAAAACTGTTTTTT

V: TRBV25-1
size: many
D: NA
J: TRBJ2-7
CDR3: CASSAGLPYEQYF
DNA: TGTGCCAGCAGTGCCGGACTACCATACGAGCAGTACTTC

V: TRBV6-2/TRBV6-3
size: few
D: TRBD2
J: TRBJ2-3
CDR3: CASSPRTSSTDTQYF
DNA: TGTGCCAGCAGTCCTCGGACTAGTTCCACAGATACGCAGTATTTT

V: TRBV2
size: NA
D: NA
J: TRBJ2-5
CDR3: CASSPGRGDSYNEQYF
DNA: TGTGCCAGCAGCCCGGGGCGGGGAGATTCCTACAATGAGCAGTACTTC

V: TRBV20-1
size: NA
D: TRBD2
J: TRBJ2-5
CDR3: CSAATSSGRGNEQYF
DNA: TGCAGTGCAGCTACGTCTAGCGGGAGGGGGAATGAGCAGTACTTC

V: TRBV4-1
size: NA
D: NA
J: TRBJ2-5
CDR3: CASSQPGPKGTQYF
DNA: TGCGCCAGCAGCCAACCGGGGCCAAAAGGGACCCAGTACTTC

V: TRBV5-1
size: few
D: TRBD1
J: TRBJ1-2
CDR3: CASSFTGEPNYGYTF
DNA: TGCGCCAGCAGCTTTACAGGGGAACCCAACTATGGCTACACCTTC

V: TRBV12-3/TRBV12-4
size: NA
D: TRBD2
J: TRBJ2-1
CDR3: CASSSRGGDRYNEQFF
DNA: TGTGCCAGCAGTTCGCGCGGGGGAGATAGGTACAATGAGCAGTTCTTC

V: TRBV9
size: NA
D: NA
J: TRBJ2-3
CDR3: CASSPSMGSTDTQYF
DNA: TGTGCCAGCAGCCCCTCGATGGGTAGCACAGATACGCAGTATTTT

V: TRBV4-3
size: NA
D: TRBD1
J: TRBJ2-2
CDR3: CASSLGQVKTGELFF
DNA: TGCGCCAGCAGCTTGGGACAGGTCAAAACCGGGGAGCTGTTTTTT

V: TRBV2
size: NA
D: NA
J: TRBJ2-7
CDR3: CASRGSGHNEQYF
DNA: TGTGCCAGCAGGGGGAGTGGCCACAATGAGCAGTACTTC

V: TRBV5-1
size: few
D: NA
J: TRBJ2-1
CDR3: CASSLDRGGGSYNEQFF
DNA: TGCGCCAGCAGCTTGGACAGGGGCGGGGGTTCCTACAATGAGCAGTTCTTC

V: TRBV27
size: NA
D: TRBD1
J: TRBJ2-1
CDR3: CASSILGQVGNEQFF
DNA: TGTGCCAGCAGTATCCTGGGACAGGTGGGGAATGAGCAGTTCTTC

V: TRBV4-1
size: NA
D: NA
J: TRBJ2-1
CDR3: CASGPLLKGEQFF
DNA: TGCGCCAGCGGGCCTTTGCTAAAGGGTGAGCAGTTCTTC

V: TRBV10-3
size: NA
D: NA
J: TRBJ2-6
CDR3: CAISGGVLGILSGANVLTF
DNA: TGTGCCATCAGTGGCGGTGTACTGGGCATTCTCTCTGGGGCCAACGTCCTGACTTTC

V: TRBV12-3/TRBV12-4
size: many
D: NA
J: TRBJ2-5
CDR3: CASSLGTQETQYF
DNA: TGTGCCAGCAGTTTAGGCACCCAAGAGACCCAGTACTTC

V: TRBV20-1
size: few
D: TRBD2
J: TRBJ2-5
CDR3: CSAPTSGVNEQYF
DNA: TGCAGTGCCCCGACTAGCGGGGTAAATGAGCAGTACTTC

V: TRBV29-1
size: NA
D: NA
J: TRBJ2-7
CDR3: CSVVDPGSSYEQYF
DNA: TGCAGCGTTGTCGACCCGGGGAGCTCCTACGAGCAGTACTTC

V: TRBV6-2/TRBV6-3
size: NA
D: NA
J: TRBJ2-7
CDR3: CASIGGQLLYEQYF
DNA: TGTGCCAGCATCGGGGGACAACTCCTCTACGAGCAGTACTTC

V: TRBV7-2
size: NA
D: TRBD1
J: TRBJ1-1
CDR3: CASSLTRTGGITEAFF
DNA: TGTGCCAGCAGCTTAACTAGGACAGGGGGCATAACTGAAGCTTTCTTT

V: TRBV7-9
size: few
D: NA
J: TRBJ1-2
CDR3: CASSDTWGGYTF
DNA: TGTGCCAGCAGCGACACTTGGGGCGGCTACACCTTC

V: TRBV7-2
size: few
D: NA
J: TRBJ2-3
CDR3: CASRFGLSTDTQYF
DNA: TGTGCCAGCAGATTCGGACTAAGCACAGATACGCAGTATTTT

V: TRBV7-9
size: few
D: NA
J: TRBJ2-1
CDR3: CASSTTGGAYNEQFF
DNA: TGTGCCAGCAGCACTACAGGGGGGGCCTACAATGAGCAGTTCTTC

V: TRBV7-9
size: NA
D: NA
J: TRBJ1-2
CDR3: CASSLVHAGTTGYTF
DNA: TGTGCCAGCAGCTTAGTTCATGCAGGGACGACTGGCTACACCTTC

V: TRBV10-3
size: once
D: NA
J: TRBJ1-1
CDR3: CAISERDTEAFF
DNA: TGTGCCATCAGTGAGCGGGACACTGAAGCTTTCTTT

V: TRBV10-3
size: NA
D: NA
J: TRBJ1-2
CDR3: CAISEAGNGYTF
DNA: TGTGCCATCAGTGAAGCGGGGAACGGCTACACCTTC

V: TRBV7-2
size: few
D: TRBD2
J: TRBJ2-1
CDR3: CASERVAGVNNEQFF
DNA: TGTGCCAGCGAAAGGGTGGCGGGGGTCAACAATGAGCAGTTCTTC

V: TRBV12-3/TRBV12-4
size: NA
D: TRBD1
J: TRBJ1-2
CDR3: CATRGGQDGDHGYTF
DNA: TGTGCCACGAGGGGGGGACAGGACGGGGACCATGGCTACACCTTC

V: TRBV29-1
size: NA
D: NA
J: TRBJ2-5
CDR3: CSPQGYPEETQYF
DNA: TGCAGCCCCCAGGGGTACCCTGAAGAGACCCAGTACTTC

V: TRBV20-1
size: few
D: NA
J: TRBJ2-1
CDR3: CSAGRWGDEQFF
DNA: TGCAGTGCTGGCCGGTGGGGCGATGAGCAGTTCTTC

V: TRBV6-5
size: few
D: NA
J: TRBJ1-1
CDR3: CASDRFSGAFF
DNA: TGTGCCAGCGACAGGTTCTCAGGGGCTTTCTTT

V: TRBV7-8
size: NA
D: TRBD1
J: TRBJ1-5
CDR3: CASSPRQGTQPQHF
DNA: TGTGCCAGCAGCCCCAGACAGGGAACCCAGCCCCAGCATTTT

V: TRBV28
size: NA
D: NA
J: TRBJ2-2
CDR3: CASSLGGTTGELFF
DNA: TGTGCCAGCAGTTTAGGCGGGACCACCGGGGAGCTGTTTTTT

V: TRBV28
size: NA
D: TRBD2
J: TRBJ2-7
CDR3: CASRRTSGSSYNEQYF
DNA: TGTGCCAGCAGGCGGACTAGCGGGAGCTCCTACAATGAGCAGTACTTC

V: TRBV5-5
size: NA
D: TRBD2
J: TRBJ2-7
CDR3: CASSYYSGGNNEQYF
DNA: TGTGCCAGCAGCTATTATAGCGGGGGAAACAATGAGCAGTACTTC

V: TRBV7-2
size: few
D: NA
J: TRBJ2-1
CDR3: CASSLPLSGLSYNEQFF
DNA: TGTGCCAGCAGCTTACCCCTTAGCGGACTCTCCTACAATGAGCAGTTCTTC

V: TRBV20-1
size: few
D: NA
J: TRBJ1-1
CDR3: CSAGNRFGAFF
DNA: TGCAGTGCTGGCAACAGATTTGGAGCTTTCTTT

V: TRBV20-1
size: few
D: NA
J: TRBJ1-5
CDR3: CSAKSGEGSNQPQHF
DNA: TGCAGTGCCAAGTCGGGGGAGGGGAGCAATCAGCCCCAGCATTTT

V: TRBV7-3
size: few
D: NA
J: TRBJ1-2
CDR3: CASSAGEGYGYTF
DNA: TGTGCCAGCAGCGCGGGGGAGGGCTATGGCTACACCTTC

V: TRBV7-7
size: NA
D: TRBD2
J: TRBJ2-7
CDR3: CASSLVPASGGAKNEQYF
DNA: TGTGCTAGCAGCTTAGTACCGGCTAGCGGGGGGGCAAAGAATGAGCAGTACTTC

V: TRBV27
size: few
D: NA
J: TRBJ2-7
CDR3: CASSFRLPSYEQYF
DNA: TGTGCCAGCAGTTTCCGGCTCCCCTCCTACGAGCAGTACTTC

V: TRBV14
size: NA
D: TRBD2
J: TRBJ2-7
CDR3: CASSHLAGGSVNEQYF
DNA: TGTGCCAGCAGCCATCTAGCGGGAGGGTCTGTTAATGAGCAGTACTTC

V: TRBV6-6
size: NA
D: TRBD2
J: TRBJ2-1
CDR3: CASKLAGGNEQFF
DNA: TGTGCCAGCAAACTAGCGGGGGGCAATGAGCAGTTCTTC

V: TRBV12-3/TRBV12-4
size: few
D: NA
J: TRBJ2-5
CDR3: CASSVLEEETQYF
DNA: TGTGCCAGCAGTGTCCTGGAAGAAGAGACCCAGTACTTC

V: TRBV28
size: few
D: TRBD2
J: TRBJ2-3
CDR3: CASSPGTSGIRPQYF
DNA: TGTGCCAGCAGCCCCGGGACTAGCGGGATACGTCCGCAGTATTTT